This section outlines one T cell receptor (beta chain) sequence together with its context. The antigen is not known. Measured with immunoSEQ multiplex PCR; TCRdb has only the in-frame clones, and not every one. The sample lists more than 90,000 clones, roughly 80% occurring once. It was focal radiation plus CTLA-4 blockade with ipilimumab that patients with chemo-refractory metastatic non-small-cell lung cancer received. This entry is derived from a study of radiotherapy plus CTLA-4 blockade in lung cancer. The overall study: Objective response rate was more than 15%; disease control rate, around 30%.

General observations from the study: In blood, early T cell clone dynamics reportedly predicted response best, together with interferon-beta. Expansion in blood of tumor-derived TCR clones was seen after radiotherapy plus ipilimumab.

The TCR was taken from a human donor with non-small cell lung cancer that progressed on radiotherapy plus ipilimumab. Some clones in this sample may be carry-over from other donors' samples. The specimen was peripheral blood, collected from a patient treated with radiotherapy plus ipilimumab.

The CDR3 sequence: CASSSSGTGSNEQFF. The CDR3 coding sequence is TGTGCCAGCAGTTCATCCGGGACAGGTAGCAATGAGCAGTTCTTC. V gene TRBV6-5 combines with J gene TRBJ2-1, with 8 bases that match TRBD1. CDR1 and CDR2 from the germline V gene are MNHEY and SVGAGI. The trim removed 4 bases at V and 6 bases at J, leaving 8 bases unmatched. The CDR3 runs 15 residues.